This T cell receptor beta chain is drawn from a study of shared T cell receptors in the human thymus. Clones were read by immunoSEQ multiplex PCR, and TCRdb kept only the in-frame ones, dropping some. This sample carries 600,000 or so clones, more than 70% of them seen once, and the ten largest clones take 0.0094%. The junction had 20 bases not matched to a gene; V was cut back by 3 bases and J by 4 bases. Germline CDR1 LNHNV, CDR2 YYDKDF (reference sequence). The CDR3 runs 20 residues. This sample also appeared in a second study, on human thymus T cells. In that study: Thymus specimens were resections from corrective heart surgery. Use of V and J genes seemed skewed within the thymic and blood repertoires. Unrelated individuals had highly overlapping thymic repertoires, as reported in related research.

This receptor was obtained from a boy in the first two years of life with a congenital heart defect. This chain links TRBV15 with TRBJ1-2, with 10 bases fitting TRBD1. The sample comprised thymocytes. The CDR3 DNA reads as TGTGCCACCAGCAGCCAGGCGCCGGGACAGGGGACCTCTGGGCTCTATGGCTACACCTTC. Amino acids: CATSSQAPGQGTSGLYGYTF. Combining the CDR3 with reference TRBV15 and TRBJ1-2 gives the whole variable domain DAMVIQNPRYQVTQFGKPVTLSCSQTLNHNVMYWYQQKSSQAPKLLFHYYDKDFNNEADTPDNFQSRRPNTSFCFLDIRSPGLGDTAMYLCATSSQAPGQGTSGLYGYTFGSGTRLTVV.